The present entry profiles one T cell receptor (beta chain) with its context. The sample is drawn from a study of blood T cell repertoires in COVID-19. Study context: Sites in the United States, Italy and Spain provided acute and convalescent COVID-19 samples. Sources were T cells, B-cell-depleted T cells, or PBMCs; the material itself was cDNA or gDNA.

V shed 1 base, J shed 5 bases, and the junction held 6 bases outside the gene matches. This CDR3 is built from 15 residues. Germline assignment: CDR1 KGHSH and CDR2 LQKENI. It was during active infection that Seattle patients were enrolled and then longitudinally followed. Authors' analysis steps: Scientists estimated how many nucleated cells there were by amplifying reference gene primers. TCRdb keeps only in-frame clones here, not all; method: immunoSEQ multiplex PCR. From that table come the V and J calls and clone size; the DNA was used to work out D and trimming. The sample contains roughly 130,000 clones, about 88% of which appear only once.

The chain joins TRBV18 to TRBJ2-7, with TRBD1 matching 9 bases. Sequenced material: peripheral blood. The origin of this receptor is a man aged 60-69 years with COVID-19, enrolled during active disease. CDR3 loop: CASSPRTGVGDEQYF. CDR3 in DNA: TGTGCCAGCTCACCACGGACAGGGGTCGGCGACGAGCAGTACTTC.